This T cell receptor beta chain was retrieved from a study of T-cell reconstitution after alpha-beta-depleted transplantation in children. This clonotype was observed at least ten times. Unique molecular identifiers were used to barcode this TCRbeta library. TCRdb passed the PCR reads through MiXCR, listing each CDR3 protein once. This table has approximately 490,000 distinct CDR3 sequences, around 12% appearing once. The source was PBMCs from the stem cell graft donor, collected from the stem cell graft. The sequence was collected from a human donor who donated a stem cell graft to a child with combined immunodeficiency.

The CDR3 DNA sequence: TGCAGTGCTAGAGTTCAACCCTCAAGCTCCTACGAGCAGTACTTC. Translating it yields CSARVQPSSSYEQYF. The chain combines TRBV20-1 with TRBJ2-7; no clear D gene. The CDR3 extends over 15 amino acids. The V end lost 1 base, the J end lost 0 bases, and 13 bases lay between the germline ends. Germline V gives CDR1 DFQATT, CDR2 SNEGSKA (reference sequence).